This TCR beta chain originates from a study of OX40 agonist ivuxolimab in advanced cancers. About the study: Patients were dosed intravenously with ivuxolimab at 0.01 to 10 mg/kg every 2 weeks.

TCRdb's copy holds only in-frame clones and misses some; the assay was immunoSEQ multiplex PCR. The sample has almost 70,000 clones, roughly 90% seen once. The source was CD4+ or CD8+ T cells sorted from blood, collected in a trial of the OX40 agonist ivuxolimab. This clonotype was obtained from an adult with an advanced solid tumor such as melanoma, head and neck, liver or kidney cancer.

The CDR3 bases are TGTGCCAGCTCACCAACGACTAGTCTAATGAACACCGGGGAGCTGTTTTTT. It encodes CASSPTTSLMNTGELFF. The chain carries TRBV18 and TRBJ2-2; possibly TRBD2 for D (6 bases). Trimming pared 2 bases from V and 1 base from J, leaving 14 bases between. This CDR3 is built from 17 residues. Looked up from germline, CDR1 is KGHSH and CDR2 is LQKENI.